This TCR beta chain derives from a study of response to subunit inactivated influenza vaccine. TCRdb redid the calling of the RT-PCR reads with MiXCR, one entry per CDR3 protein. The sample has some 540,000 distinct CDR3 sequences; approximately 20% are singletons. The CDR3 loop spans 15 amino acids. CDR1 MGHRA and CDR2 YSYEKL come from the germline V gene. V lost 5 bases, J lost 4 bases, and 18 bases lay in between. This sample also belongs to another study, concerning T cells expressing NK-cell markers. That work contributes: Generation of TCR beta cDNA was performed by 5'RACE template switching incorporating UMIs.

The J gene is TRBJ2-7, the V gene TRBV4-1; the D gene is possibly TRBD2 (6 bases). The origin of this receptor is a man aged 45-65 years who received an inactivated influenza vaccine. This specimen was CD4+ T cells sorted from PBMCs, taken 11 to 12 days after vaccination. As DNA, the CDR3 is TGCGCCAGCAGCGGCGGGCCCCTAGGGAGGTACGAGCAGTACTTC. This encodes CASSGGPLGRYEQYF.